Listed below are T cell receptor beta chains from one sample, sequenced in a study of T cell responses to AZD1222 COVID-19 vaccine. Clones were sequenced by immunoSEQ multiplex PCR, and TCRdb holds only the in-frame ones, with some missing. Among 110,000 to 150,000 clones listed, about 94% were seen once. The input for sequencing was peripheral blood, taken on day 0 of AZD1222 vaccination. The receptors originated from an adult in good health. The CDR3 runs from the conserved cysteine through the conserved F or W. The D gene is left open where the match is weak. Only some rows state a clone size, as once, few, many or a class for expanded clones.

D	J	size	V	DNA	CDR3
TRBD1	TRBJ2-3	NA	TRBV11-2	TGTGCCAGCAGCGGGACAGGGGGCACGGAAGATACGCAGTATTTT	CASSGTGGTEDTQYF
TRBD1	TRBJ2-7	NA	TRBV5-4	TGTGCCAGCAGCGGGGACAGGGGGCCTCGGGAGCAGTACTTC	CASSGDRGPREQYF
TRBD1	TRBJ1-6	NA	TRBV2	TGTGCCAGCATGTTGACAGGGGTACAGTATTCACCCCTCCACTTT	CASMLTGVQYSPLHF
NA	TRBJ1-5	NA	TRBV19	TGTGCCAGTAGTATAGCTAAGAATCAGCCCCAGCATTTT	CASSIAKNQPQHF
NA	TRBJ2-7	NA	TRBV29-1	TGCAGCGTTGAAGAATGGGGCGGGGAGCAGTACTTC	CSVEEWGGEQYF
NA	TRBJ2-7	NA	TRBV7-8	TGTGCCAGCAGCTTTGGGGTGATAAGGGACGAGCAGTACTTC	CASSFGVIRDEQYF
TRBD2	TRBJ2-7	NA	TRBV6-5	TGTGCCAGCAGTTACTCCGCTAGCGGCATCGGCGAGCAGTACTTC	CASSYSASGIGEQYF
NA	TRBJ1-1	NA	TRBV11-2	TGTGCCAGCAGCTTGGCAATGAACACTGAAGCTTTCTTT	CASSLAMNTEAFF
NA	TRBJ2-7	NA	TRBV7-7	TGTGCTAGCAGCTTAGCGGCAGCACCTTCGTACGAGCAGTACTTC	CASSLAAAPSYEQYF
NA	TRBJ2-5	once	TRBV30	TGTGCCTGGAGTGTACAAGGAGGGCGCGGGGAGACCCAGTACTTC	CAWSVQGGRGETQYF
NA	TRBJ2-7	NA	TRBV6-5	TGTGCCAGCAGTCGAACAGGTATTCCTAACGAGCAGTACTTC	CASSRTGIPNEQYF
TRBD1	TRBJ1-2	NA	TRBV7-2	TGTGCCAGCAGCCCGGGGACAGGGACGCGCTACACCTTC	CASSPGTGTRYTF
NA	TRBJ2-2	NA	TRBV18	TGTGCCAGCTCACCACAGGGTGTAGGAACCGGGGAGCTGTTTTTT	CASSPQGVGTGELFF
NA	TRBJ2-1	NA	TRBV6-5	TGTGCCAGCACCTCGGGGGCAGAGGCTGAGCAGTTCTTC	CASTSGAEAEQFF
NA	TRBJ2-6	NA	TRBV3-1/TRBV3-2	TGTGCCAGCAGCCAAGATAGCGTCTCTGGGGCCAACGTCCTGACTTTC	CASSQDSVSGANVLTF
TRBD2	TRBJ2-1	NA	TRBV5-1	TGCGCCAGCAGCTTGGGGACTAGCGGTTTCAATGAGCAGTTCTTC	CASSLGTSGFNEQFF
NA	TRBJ2-7	NA	TRBV10-3	TGTGCCACAGGACAGATTTCCTACGAGCAGTACTTC	CATGQISYEQYF
TRBD1	TRBJ2-3	NA	TRBV9	TGTGCCAGCAGCGTACTCCGGACAGGGAGCGTAGATACGCAGTATTTT	CASSVLRTGSVDTQYF
NA	TRBJ1-2	NA	TRBV5-4	TGTGCCAGCAGGAACATAACTAACTATGGCTACACCTTC	CASRNITNYGYTF
NA	TRBJ2-1	NA	TRBV6-1	TGTGCCAGCAGCGAAGGACTGAGCTCCTACAATGAGCAGTTCTTC	CASSEGLSSYNEQFF
NA	TRBJ1-1	NA	TRBV5-1	TGCGCCAGCAGTCCAAGACCGAACACTGAAGCTTTCTTT	CASSPRPNTEAFF
NA	TRBJ2-2	few	TRBV9	TGTGCCAGCAGCGTAGTGGGTGGGTCCGGGGAGCTGTTTTTT	CASSVVGGSGELFF
NA	TRBJ2-7	NA	TRBV6-5	TGTGCCAGCAGCCGGGACAACTACGAGCAGTACTTC	CASSRDNYEQYF
NA	TRBJ1-2	NA	TRBV3-1/TRBV3-2	TGTGCCAGCACCAAACAGGGCGGAGGCTACACCTTC	CASTKQGGGYTF